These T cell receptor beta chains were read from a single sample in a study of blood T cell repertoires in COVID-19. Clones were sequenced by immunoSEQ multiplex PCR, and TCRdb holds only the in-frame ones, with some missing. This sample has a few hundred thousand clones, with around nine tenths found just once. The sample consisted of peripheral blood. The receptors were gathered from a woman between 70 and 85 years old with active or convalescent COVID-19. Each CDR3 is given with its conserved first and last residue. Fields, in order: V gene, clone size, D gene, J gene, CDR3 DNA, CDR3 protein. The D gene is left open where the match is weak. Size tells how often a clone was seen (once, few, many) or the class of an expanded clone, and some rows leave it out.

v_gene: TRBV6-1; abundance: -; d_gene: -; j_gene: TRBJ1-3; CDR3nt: TGTGCCAGCAGTGAAGCTCCAAGAAACACCATATATTTT; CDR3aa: CASSEAPRNTIYF
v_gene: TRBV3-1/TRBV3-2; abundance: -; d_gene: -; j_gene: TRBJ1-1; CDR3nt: TGTGCCAGCAGCCAAGGTGACAGCAGGAACACTGAAGCTTTCTTT; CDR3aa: CASSQGDSRNTEAFF
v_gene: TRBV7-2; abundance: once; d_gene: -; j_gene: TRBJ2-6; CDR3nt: TGTGCCAGCGTAGCGGCCAGGACTGGGGCCAACGTCCTGACTTTC; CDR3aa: CASVAARTGANVLTF
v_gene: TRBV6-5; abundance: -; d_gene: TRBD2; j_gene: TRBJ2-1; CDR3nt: TGTGCCAGCACCTCCGGGACTAGTGATGCCAATGAGCAGTTCTTC; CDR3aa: CASTSGTSDANEQFF
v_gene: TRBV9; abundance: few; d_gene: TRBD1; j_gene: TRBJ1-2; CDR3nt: TGTGCCAGCAGCCCCCGAGACAGGGGAAACTATGGCTACACCTTC; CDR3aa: CASSPRDRGNYGYTF
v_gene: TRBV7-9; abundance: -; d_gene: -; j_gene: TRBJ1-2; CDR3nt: TGTGCCAGCAGCTTAAATCAAAGCCCTTCGTATGGCTACACCTTC; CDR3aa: CASSLNQSPSYGYTF
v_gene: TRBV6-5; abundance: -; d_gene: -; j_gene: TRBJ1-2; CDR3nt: TGTGCCACAGAAAGGGGGGGAAGTGGCTACACCTTC; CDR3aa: CATERGGSGYTF
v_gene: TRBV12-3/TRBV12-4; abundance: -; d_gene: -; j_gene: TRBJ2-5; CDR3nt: TGTGCCAGCAGTTTGAACAGACAAGAGACCCAGTACTTC; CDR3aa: CASSLNRQETQYF
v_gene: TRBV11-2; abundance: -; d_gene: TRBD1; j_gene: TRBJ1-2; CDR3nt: TGTGCCAGCAGCTTCGCCGGGACAGGGAGGGCTGGCTACACCTTC; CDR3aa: CASSFAGTGRAGYTF
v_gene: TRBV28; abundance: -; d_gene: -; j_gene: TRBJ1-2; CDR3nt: TGTGCCAGCAGTTTGGGGCAGGGAAGCTTCTATGGCTACACCTTC; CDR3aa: CASSLGQGSFYGYTF
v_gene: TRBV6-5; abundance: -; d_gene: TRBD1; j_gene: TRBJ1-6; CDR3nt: TGTGCCAGCAGTCTCAACGACAGGGGCGGATCACCCCTCCACTTT; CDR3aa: CASSLNDRGGSPLHF
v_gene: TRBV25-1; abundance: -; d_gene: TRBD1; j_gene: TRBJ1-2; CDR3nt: TGTGCCAGCAGGAGACAGGGGGCGGACTATGGCTACACCTTC; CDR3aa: CASRRQGADYGYTF
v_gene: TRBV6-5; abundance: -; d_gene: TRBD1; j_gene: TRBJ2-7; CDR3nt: TGTGCCAGCAGCCGAACAGGGGGAGGCTCCTACGAGCAGTACTTC; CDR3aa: CASSRTGGGSYEQYF
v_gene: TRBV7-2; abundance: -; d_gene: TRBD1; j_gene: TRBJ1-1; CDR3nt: TGTGCCAGCAGCGTACCACTTAAGGGGGCTGTGAACACTGAAGCTTTCTTT; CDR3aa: CASSVPLKGAVNTEAFF
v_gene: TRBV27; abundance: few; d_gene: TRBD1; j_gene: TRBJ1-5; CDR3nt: TGTGCCAGCAGTGGTGGGACAGGGAGCGGTCAGCCCCAGCATTTT; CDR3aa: CASSGGTGSGQPQHF
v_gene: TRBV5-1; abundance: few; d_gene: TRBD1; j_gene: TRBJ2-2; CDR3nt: TGCGCCAGCAGCAGACAGGGGGCGAACACCGGGGAGCTGTTTTTT; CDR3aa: CASSRQGANTGELFF
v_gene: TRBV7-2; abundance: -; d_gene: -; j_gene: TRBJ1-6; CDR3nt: TGTGCCAGCAGCCCAGATAATTCACCCCTCCACTTT; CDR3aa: CASSPDNSPLHF
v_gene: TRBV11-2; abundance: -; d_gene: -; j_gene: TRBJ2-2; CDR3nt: TGTGCCAGCAGCTCTAGCGCCCTGCTCACCGGGGAGCTGTTTTTT; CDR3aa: CASSSSALLTGELFF
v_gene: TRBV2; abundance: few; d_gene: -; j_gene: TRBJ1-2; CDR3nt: TGTGCCAGCAGTGTACAAAAGAACTATGGCTACACCTTC; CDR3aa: CASSVQKNYGYTF
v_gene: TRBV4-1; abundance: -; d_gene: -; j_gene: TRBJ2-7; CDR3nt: TGCGCCAGCAGCCAAGATGCCCCGGGTAGCTCCTACGAGCAGTACTTC; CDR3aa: CASSQDAPGSSYEQYF
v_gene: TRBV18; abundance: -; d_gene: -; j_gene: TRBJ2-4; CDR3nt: TGTGCCAGCTCACGCTCAGGGATATCAGAAAACATTCAGTACTTC; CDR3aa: CASSRSGISENIQYF
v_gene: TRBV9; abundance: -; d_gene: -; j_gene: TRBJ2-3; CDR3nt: TGTGCCAGCAGCGTAGGAGTATCAGGCGCCACAGATACGCAGTATTTT; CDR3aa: CASSVGVSGATDTQYF
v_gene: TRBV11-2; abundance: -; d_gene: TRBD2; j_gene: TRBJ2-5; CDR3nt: TGTGCCAGCAGCTTCGGAGCGGGGGAGACCCAGTACTTC; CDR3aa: CASSFGAGETQYF
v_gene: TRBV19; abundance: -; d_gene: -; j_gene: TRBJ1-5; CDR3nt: TGTGCCAGTAGTACAGGGTACAATCAGCCCCAGCATTTT; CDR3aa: CASSTGYNQPQHF
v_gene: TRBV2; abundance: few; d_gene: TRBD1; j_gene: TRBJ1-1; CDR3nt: TGTGCCAGCAAGCCGGGACAGGAGGGATATGCATGGGTTATGAACACTGAAGCTTTCTTT; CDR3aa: CASKPGQEGYAWVMNTEAFF
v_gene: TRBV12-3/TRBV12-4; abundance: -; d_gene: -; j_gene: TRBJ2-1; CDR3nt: TGTGCCAGCAGTCTTTTTCTTAGCAATGAGCAGTTCTTC; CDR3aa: CASSLFLSNEQFF
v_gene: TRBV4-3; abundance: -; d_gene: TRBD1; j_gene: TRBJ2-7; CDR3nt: TGCGCCAGCAGCCAAGAGGGCAGGGGGTTCTACGAGCAGTACTTC; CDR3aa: CASSQEGRGFYEQYF
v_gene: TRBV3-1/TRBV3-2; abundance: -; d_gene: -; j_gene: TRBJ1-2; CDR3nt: TGTGCCAGCAGCCAAGCCCCCCGGGGCTACACCTTC; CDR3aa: CASSQAPRGYTF
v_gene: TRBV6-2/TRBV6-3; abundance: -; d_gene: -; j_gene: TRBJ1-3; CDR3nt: TGTGCCAGCAGTTACTCGACGTCCTACAGCTCTGGAAACACCATATATTTT; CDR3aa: CASSYSTSYSSGNTIYF
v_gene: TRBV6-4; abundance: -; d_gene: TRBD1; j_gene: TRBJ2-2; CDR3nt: TGTGCCAGCAAGCGGGACAGGGCCACCGGGGAGCTGTTTTTT; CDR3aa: CASKRDRATGELFF
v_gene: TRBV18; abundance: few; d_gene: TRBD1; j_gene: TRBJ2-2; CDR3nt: TGTGCCAGCTCCCCCCGACAGGGTCGGACCGGGGAGCTGTTTTTT; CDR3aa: CASSPRQGRTGELFF
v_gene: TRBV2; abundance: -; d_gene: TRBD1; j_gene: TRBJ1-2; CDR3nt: TGTGCCAGCAGGTCCCCTTACAGGGGGCAAGACTATGGCTACACCTTC; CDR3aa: CASRSPYRGQDYGYTF
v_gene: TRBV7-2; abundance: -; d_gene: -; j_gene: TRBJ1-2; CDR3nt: TGTGCCAGCAGCACGAGAGGGGGTAACTATGGCTACACCTTC; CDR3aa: CASSTRGGNYGYTF
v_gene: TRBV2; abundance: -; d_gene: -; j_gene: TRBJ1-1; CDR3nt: TGTGCCAGCAGTGAAGACAGCAACACTGAAGCTTTCTTT; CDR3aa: CASSEDSNTEAFF
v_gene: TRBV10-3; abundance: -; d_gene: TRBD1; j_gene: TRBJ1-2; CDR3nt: TGTGCCACCCGACAGGGGGATAACTATGGCTACACCTTC; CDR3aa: CATRQGDNYGYTF
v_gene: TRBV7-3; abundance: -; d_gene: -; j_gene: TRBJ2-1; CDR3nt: TGTGCCAGCAGCTTAAATGAAGCCAATGAGCAGTTCTTC; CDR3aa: CASSLNEANEQFF
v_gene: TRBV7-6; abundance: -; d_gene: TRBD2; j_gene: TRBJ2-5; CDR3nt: TGTGCCAGCAGCTTTACAGCGGGGGTCAAAGAGACCCAGTACTTC; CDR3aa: CASSFTAGVKETQYF
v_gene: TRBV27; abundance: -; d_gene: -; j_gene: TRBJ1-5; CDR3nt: TGTGCCAGCAACCCTTGGGGGGGCGGGGGCAATCAGCCCCAGCATTTT; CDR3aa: CASNPWGGGGNQPQHF
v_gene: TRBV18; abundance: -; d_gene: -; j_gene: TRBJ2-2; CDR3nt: TGTGCCAGCTCAGCCTATGCCGGGGAGCTGTTTTTT; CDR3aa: CASSAYAGELFF
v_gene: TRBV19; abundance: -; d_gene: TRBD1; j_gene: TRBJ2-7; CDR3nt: TGTGCCAGTAGTATTAAAGCAGGGGGCGAGCAGTACTTC; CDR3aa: CASSIKAGGEQYF
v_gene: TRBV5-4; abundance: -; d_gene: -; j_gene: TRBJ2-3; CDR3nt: TGTGCCAGCAGCTCTTCTAGCAGAACAGATACGCAGTATTTT; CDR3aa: CASSSSSRTDTQYF
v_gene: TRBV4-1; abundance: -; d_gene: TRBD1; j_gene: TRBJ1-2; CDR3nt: TGCGCCACCTCGGGACAGGGCCTTCCTAACTATGGCTACACCTTC; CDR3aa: CATSGQGLPNYGYTF
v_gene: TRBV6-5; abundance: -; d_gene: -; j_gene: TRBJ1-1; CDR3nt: TGTGCCAGCAGTTACTCGACCGGGAACGCTTTCTTT; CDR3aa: CASSYSTGNAFF
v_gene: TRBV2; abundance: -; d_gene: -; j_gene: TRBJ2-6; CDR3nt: TGTGCCAGCATATTGGGGCCGACACCCTCTGGGGCCAACGTCCTGACTTTC; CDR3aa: CASILGPTPSGANVLTF
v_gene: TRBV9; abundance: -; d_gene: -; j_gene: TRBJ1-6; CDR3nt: TGTGCCAGCAGCGTAGCGTCCGCGAGCTCCTATAATTCACCCCTCCACTTT; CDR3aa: CASSVASASSYNSPLHF
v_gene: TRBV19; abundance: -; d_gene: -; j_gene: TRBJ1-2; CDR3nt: TGTGCCAGTACCCCGGGAGGTTATGGCTACACCTTC; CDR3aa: CASTPGGYGYTF
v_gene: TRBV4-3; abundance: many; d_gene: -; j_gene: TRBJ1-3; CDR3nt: TGCGCCAGCAGTGAGGCAGCGGAAAACACCATATATTTT; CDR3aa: CASSEAAENTIYF
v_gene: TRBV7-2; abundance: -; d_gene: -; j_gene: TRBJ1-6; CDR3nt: TGTGCCAGCAGCTTAGCGCGGGATTCACCCCTCCACTTT; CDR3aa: CASSLARDSPLHF
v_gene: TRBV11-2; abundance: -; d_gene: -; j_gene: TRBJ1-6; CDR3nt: TGTGCCAGCAGCTTAGATCCTCCCTCTTGGACGGGGAATTCACCCCTCCACTTT; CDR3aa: CASSLDPPSWTGNSPLHF
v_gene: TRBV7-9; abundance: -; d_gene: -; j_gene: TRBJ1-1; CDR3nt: TGTGCCAGCAGCTTCGGGGGGCGCACTGAAGCTTTCTTT; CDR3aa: CASSFGGRTEAFF
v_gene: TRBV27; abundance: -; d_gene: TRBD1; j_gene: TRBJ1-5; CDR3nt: TGTGCCAGCAGTTCGCTGGGACAGGGGGGAACCTTCCAGCATTTT; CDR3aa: CASSSLGQGGTFQHF
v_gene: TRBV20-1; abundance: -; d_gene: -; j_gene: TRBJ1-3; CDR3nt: TGCAGTGCGAGCAGGGGAAACGGCATATATTTT; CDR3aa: CSASRGNGIYF
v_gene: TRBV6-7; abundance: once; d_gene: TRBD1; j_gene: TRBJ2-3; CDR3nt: TGTGCCAGCAGCGAGGACAGGGCCATGTTGAGCACAGATACGCAGTATTTT; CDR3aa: CASSEDRAMLSTDTQYF
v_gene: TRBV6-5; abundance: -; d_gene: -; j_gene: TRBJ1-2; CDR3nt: TGTGCCAGCAGTATAGGAGGCGGCTACACCTTC; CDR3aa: CASSIGGGYTF
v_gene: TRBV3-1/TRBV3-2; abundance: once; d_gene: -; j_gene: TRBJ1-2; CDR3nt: TGTGCCATAGGACGGAGGAACTATGGCTACACCTTC; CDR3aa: CAIGRRNYGYTF
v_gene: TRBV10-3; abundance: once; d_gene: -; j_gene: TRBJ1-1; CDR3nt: TGTGCCATCAGTCCCCAACAGGGCGGCACTGAAGCTTTCTTT; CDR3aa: CAISPQQGGTEAFF
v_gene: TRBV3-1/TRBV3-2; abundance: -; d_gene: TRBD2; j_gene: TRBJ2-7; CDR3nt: TGTGCCAGCAGCCATCGACTAGCGGGGGGAGGGGAGCAGTACTTC; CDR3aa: CASSHRLAGGGEQYF
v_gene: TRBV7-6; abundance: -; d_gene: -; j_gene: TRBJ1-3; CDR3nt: TGTGCCAGCAGCACGCCAACAGGGTCTGGAAACACCATATATTTT; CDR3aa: CASSTPTGSGNTIYF
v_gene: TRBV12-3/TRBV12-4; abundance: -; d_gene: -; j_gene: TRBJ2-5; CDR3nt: TGTGCCAGCAGTCCTCAGGGCCGCGAGACCCAGTACTTC; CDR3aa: CASSPQGRETQYF
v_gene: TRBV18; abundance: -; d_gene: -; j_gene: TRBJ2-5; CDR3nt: TGTGCCAGCTCACCATTGACTATGACAGGCCAAGAGACCCAGTACTTC; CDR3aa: CASSPLTMTGQETQYF